These 21 T cell receptor beta chains were sequenced from one sample in a study of blood T cells in healthy people across ages. The use of a sample-barcoded 5' primer and a J-beta primer mix characterized a second PCR of roughly 6 to 11 cycles. TCRdb redid the calling of the 5' RACE reads with MiXCR, one entry per CDR3 protein. This table holds just under 550,000 distinct CDR3 sequences, approximately 25% found once. The same specimen was also included in a second study, on T cells of mothers and their children.

The sequenced material came from blood. Receptors originate from a boy aged 10-17 years in good health.

This clonotype was recorded a few times. The rearrangement links TRBV6-2 or TRBV6-3 to TRBJ2-7, with 11 nucleotides matching TRBD1. Trimming removed 7 bases from V and 9 bases from J; junction bases left unmatched: 8. CDR1 is MNHEY, CDR2 SVGEGT, per germline. This CDR3 is 13 amino acids long. CDR3 sequence reads: CASTSGTGGWQYF. The CDR3 nucleotides are TGTGCCAGCACCAGCGGGACAGGGGGTTGGCAGTACTTC.

This rearrangement joins TRBV11-2 to TRBJ2-7; D is unclear. V was pared by 1 base and J by 0 bases, with 10 bases between. This CDR3 is built from 15 residues. Germline CDR1 SGHAT, CDR2 FQNNGV. CDR3 nucleotides: TGTGCCAGCAGCTTAGTCAGCCGTAGCTCCTACGAGCAGTACTTC. It translates to CASSLVSRSSYEQYF.

The chain carries TRBV11-1 and TRBJ1-5; D is unclear. The CDR3 totals 13 residues. Germline V gives CDR1 SGHAT, CDR2 FQDESV (reference sequence). V was pared by 5 bases and J by 3 bases, with 8 bases between. CDR3 sequence: CASSVTLNQPQHF. As DNA, the CDR3 is TGTGCCAGCAGCGTCACTCTCAATCAGCCCCAGCATTTT. Filled out from reference TRBV11-1 and TRBJ1-5, the complete variable domain reads EAEVAQSPRYKITEKSQAVAFWCDPISGHATLYWYRQILGQGPELLVQFQDESVVDDSQLPKDRFSAERLKGVDSTLKIQPAELGDSAMYLCASSVTLNQPQHFGDGTRLSIL.

This clonotype came up a few times. In nucleotides, the CDR3 is TGTGCCAGCAGTTACTCGTATTCTGAGACCCAGTACTTC. Its protein product is CASSYSYSETQYF. This rearrangement joins TRBV6-5 to TRBJ2-5; no firm D call. CDR3 size: 13 residues. V lost 0 bases and J lost 5, with 7 bases in between. Germline V CDR1 and CDR2: MNHEY, SVGAGI.

This clonotype was seen a handful of times. The V call is TRBV25-1, the J call TRBJ2-3; the match to TRBD2 covers 9 bases. The CDR3 is 15 amino acids. The junction had 8 bases not matched to a gene; V was cut back by 6 bases and J by 4 bases. Germline CDR1 is MGHDK and CDR2 is SYGVNS. The CDR3 region has the DNA TGTGCCAGCAGCGGTAGCGGGGGTGGGTCAGATACGCAGTATTTT. This translates into CASSGSGGGSDTQYF.

The chain uses TRBV7-6 and TRBJ2-5, with 9 bases identical to TRBD2. The CDR3 is 16 amino acids. Trimming at V came to 1 base and at J to 6 bases, leaving 9 bases not matched to a gene. The germline V gene encodes CDR1 SGHVS and CDR2 FNYEAQ. CDR3 sequence reads: CASSLEGGGAQKTQYF. CDR3 bases: TGTGCCAGCAGCTTAGAGGGCGGGGGGGCCCAGAAGACCCAGTACTTC.

The chain links TRBV6-4 to TRBJ2-1; 8 nucleotides align to TRBD1. The CDR3 sequence is 16 residues long. Germline V gene sequence: CDR1 MRHNA, CDR2 SNTAGT. V was pared by 6 bases and J by 7 bases, with 14 bases of the junction left unmatched. CDR3 loop: CASSLLPDRGGNEQFF. DNA of the CDR3: TGTGCCAGCAGCCTACTCCCCGACAGGGGAGGAAATGAGCAGTTCTTC.

This clonotype has just a few counts. V and J are TRBV15 and TRBJ1-5; TRBD1 matches at 9 bases. Germline lookup yields CDR1 LNHNV and CDR2 YYDKDF (reference sequence). The CDR3 has 14 amino acids. The junction had 1 base not matched to a gene; V was cut back by 3 bases and J by 4 bases. The CDR3 loop is CATSSGTGNQPQHF. The CDR3 DNA reads TGTGCCACCAGCAGCGGGACAGGGAATCAGCCCCAGCATTTT.

V and J are TRBV6-2 or TRBV6-3 and TRBJ2-7; D uncertain. Germline V CDR1 and CDR2: MNHEY, SVGEGT. The V end was cut by 6 bases, the J end by 3 bases, with 15 bases between. The length of the CDR3 is 14 residues. In nucleotides, the CDR3 is TGTGCCAGCAGCCCCCATGGGCTCGACTACGAGCAGTACTTC. Amino acid sequence: CASSPHGLDYEQYF.

V is TRBV11-2 and J is TRBJ2-1; TRBD2 matches 10 bases. The CDR3 length is 20 residues. The germline gives CDR1 SGHAT, CDR2 FQNNGV. The V and J ends lost 1 base and 0 bases, in that order; junction bases with no gene match: 12. The CDR3 protein is CASSLGRELAGPSSYNEQFF. The CDR3 DNA reads TGTGCCAGCAGCTTAGGTCGGGAACTAGCGGGACCTAGCTCCTACAATGAGCAGTTCTTC.

This clonotype was detected many times. This chain joins TRBV12-3 or TRBV12-4 and TRBJ1-2; TRBD1 is a possible D gene (6 bases). The CDR3 runs to 14 residues. Trimming pared 3 bases from V and 8 bases from J, leaving 16 bases between. The CDR3 sequence is CASSFIGGRSGYTF. For the CDR3, the DNA is TGTGCCAGCAGTTTCATTGGGGGGCGAAGCGGCTACACCTTC.

This clonotype came up a few times. This chain connects TRBV5-1 to TRBJ1-2; weak D call: TRBD1 (6 bases). Germline CDR1 reads SGHRS; CDR2 reads YFSETQ. Trimming left V 3 bases short and J 8 bases short, with 11 bases between. The CDR3 covers 12 residues. The CDR3 protein is CASSWPGEGYTF. The CDR3 DNA is TGCGCCAGCAGCTGGCCAGGGGAAGGCTACACCTTC.

This rearrangement joins TRBV3-1 to TRBJ2-7; D may be TRBD1 (6 bases). This CDR3 has 15 residues. In germline, CDR1 is LGHDT, CDR2 YNNKEL (reference sequence). V lost 5 bases to trimming and J lost 0 bases, with 14 bases between them. CDR3 region: CASSYGQISSYEQYF. CDR3 coding DNA: TGTGCCAGCAGCTACGGACAGATTAGCTCCTACGAGCAGTACTTC.

This sequence joins TRBV27 and TRBJ1-2, with D perhaps matching TRBD1 (5 bases). Trimming took off 3 bases at V and 9 bases at J, with 17 bases between the two ends. CDR3 length: 14 residues. CDR1 MNHEY and CDR2 SMNVEV come from the germline V gene (reference sequence). The chain's CDR3 is CASSFSRDGFSYTF. Written as DNA, the CDR3 is TGTGCCAGCAGTTTTAGTCGGGACGGCTTTAGCTACACCTTC.

This clonotype was counted between two and nine times. At one end the junction does not follow the germline gene, possibly because of a read error. This chain connects TRBV7-2 to TRBJ2-7; weak D call: TRBD2 (5 bases). The CDR3 consists of 16 residues. Germline V lookup: CDR1 SGHTA, CDR2 FQGNSA. The CDR3 spells CAGSSRGSVSSYEQYF. Here the CDR3 DNA reads TGTGCCGGCAGCTCTCGGGGTAGCGTTAGCTCCTACGAGCAGTACTTC.

CDR3 sequence (DNA): TGTGCCAGCAGCCCTAGAGGCGGGGGACTAGGACCGGGGGTCGAGCAGTACTTC. Translating gives CASSPRGGGLGPGVEQYF. The chain combines TRBV5-7 with TRBJ2-5, with 8 bases lining up with TRBD2. The end of the DNA fits TRBJ2-7 better, so the J call may be wrong. TRBV5-7 is designated an ORF whose function remains uncertain. The CDR3 consists of 18 residues.

The CDR3 region has the DNA TGTGCCAGCAGCCTACTAGGCCGGGAGACCCAGTACTTC. Amino acid sequence: CASSLLGRETQYF. This sequence joins TRBV12-3 or TRBV12-4 and TRBJ2-5; TRBD2 might be the D (5 bases). The CDR3 sequence is 13 residues long. Trimming took 6 bases from V and 5 from J, leaving 13 bases between them.

The chain uses TRBV28 and TRBJ2-1, with D unresolved. Between the trimmed V and J ends, which lost 6 bases and 0 bases, there was a span of 12 bases. Germline CDR1 is MDHEN and CDR2 is SYDVKM. The CDR3 consists of 15 residues. This chain's CDR3 is CASSHSLSSYNEQFF. The CDR3 DNA reads as TGTGCCAGCAGCCATTCCCTCAGCTCCTACAATGAGCAGTTCTTC.

This clonotype was counted only a few times. Compared with germline, one end of the junction differs, possibly owing to a read error. V and J are TRBV2 and TRBJ2-3; TRBD1 is a possible D gene (6 bases). The CDR3 has 15 residues. The germline V gene encodes CDR1 SNHLY and CDR2 FYNNEI. CDR3 nucleotides: TGTGCCAGCAGTGAAGGGACAGTTAGCACAGGTACGCAGTATTTT. Translated: CASSEGTVSTGTQYF.

The chain links TRBV7-9 to TRBJ1-5, with 9 nucleotides matching TRBD1. The germline V gene has CDR1 SEHNR and CDR2 FQNEAQ (reference sequence). Trimming cost V 4 bases and J 4 bases; bases outside gene matches: 2. The CDR3 runs to 14 residues. The CDR3 here is CASSYGQGNQPQHF. The CDR3 DNA sequence: TGTGCCAGCAGCTATGGACAGGGGAATCAGCCCCAGCATTTT. Supplemented by reference TRBV7-9 and TRBJ1-5, the full variable domain reads DTGVSQNPRHKITKRGQNVTFRCDPISEHNRLYWYRQTLGQGPEFLTYFQNEAQLEKSRLLSDRFSAERPKGSFSTLEIQRTEQGDSAMYLCASSYGQGNQPQHFGDGTRLSIL.

This chain links TRBV4-3 with TRBJ2-3; TRBD2 is a possible D gene (5 bases). V shed 0 bases and J shed 1 base, with 14 bases lying between them. Germline V gene lookup returns CDR1 LGHNA and CDR2 YSLEER. The CDR3 is made up of 17 amino acids. CDR3 sequence reads: CASSQDKASSGTDTQYF. The CDR3 nucleotides read TGCGCCAGCAGCCAAGATAAAGCTAGCTCAGGCACAGATACGCAGTATTTT.